This T cell receptor (beta chain) is from a study of CD8 T cells in ankylosing spondylitis. Study-wide points: Ankylosing spondylitis blood appeared to be characterized by a TCR beta motif of about 8 highly homologous variants.

Trimming shortened V by 6 bases and J by 7 bases, and 16 bases separated the two germline ends. The CDR3 sequence is 13 residues long. Germline CDR1 reads MNHEY; CDR2 reads SVGEGT. The table lists this clonotype with a few counts. Antigen specificity is unknown. Each CDR3 protein gets one entry after TCRdb re-called the 5' RACE reads with MiXCR. The repertoire holds 750,000 to 850,000 distinct CDR3 sequences, with approximately 10% as singletons. The chain is built from TRBV6-2 or TRBV6-3 and TRBJ2-7; D is undetermined. The sequenced sample was blood, either unsorted or a sorted T cell fraction (not recorded which). The clonotype was recovered from a male donor with ankylosing spondylitis. The CDR3: CASSPILPHEQYF. The CDR3 nucleotides are TGTGCCAGCAGCCCCATCCTTCCTCATGAGCAGTACTTC.